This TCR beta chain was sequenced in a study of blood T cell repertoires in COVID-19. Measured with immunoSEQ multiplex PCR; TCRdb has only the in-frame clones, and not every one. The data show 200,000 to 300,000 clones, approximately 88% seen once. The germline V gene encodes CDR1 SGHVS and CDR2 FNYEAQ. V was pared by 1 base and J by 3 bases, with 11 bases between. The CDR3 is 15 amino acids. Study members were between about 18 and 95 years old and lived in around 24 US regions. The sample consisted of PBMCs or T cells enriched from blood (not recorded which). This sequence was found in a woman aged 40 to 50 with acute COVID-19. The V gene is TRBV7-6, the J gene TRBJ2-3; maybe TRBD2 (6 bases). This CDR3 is CASSLGSGGTDTQYF. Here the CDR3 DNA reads TGTGCCAGCAGCTTAGGGTCCGGAGGGACAGATACGCAGTATTTT.